This TCR beta chain was observed in a study of blood T cells in healthy people across ages (dated by TCRdb to the mid-2010s). Turning to the overall study: In model experiments, template switching captured roughly one uniquely barcoded TCR beta cDNA molecule for every two T cells. Age-related changes in TCR beta repertoire diversity were measured in the study by deep sequencing normalized with unique cDNA molecular identifiers. Using the same blood draw, the study looked at two additional independent replicas of 1 million unique cDNA reads for two donors, one aged 18 to 29 and the other aged 80 or older. The donors were divided into four age groups: young (average around 16 years), middle-aged (around 41), aged (roughly 66) and long-lived (about 80). Donors of different ages were randomly distributed across sequencing lanes to avoid experimental bias. The paper's findings and limits, for the study overall: Total diversity estimates from one million sequenced T cells were considered lower bounds and underestimates. Compared with the aged group, the long-lived group had more naive CD4+ T cells, fewer expanded clones and increased TCR diversity, suggesting age selection. A strong correlation was found between observed TCR beta diversity and the percentage of naive T cells measured by flow cytometry. Bulk unsorted PBMC profiling prevented conclusive comparison of naive and antigen-experienced compartments. As age increased, observed TCR beta diversity per million T cells dropped in a roughly linear way, and a significant reduction was already evident by age about 40. Donor CMV infection status was unknown, potentially confounding age-related changes in expanded clonotypes.

V drops 5 bases and J drops 0 bases, leaving 13 bases in between. The CDR3 runs 16 amino acids, cysteine and phenylalanine included. Only the CDR3 DNA is retained, 48 bases long and in frame from the first base. Systemically healthy Caucasian individuals from Russia, some 36 in total and aged roughly 6 to 100 years, were included as donors. Each donor gave ten milliliters of peripheral blood, collected into EDTA-treated Vacutainer tubes. Ficoll-Paque density-gradient centrifugation was used to isolate PBMCs, with at least 6.5 million per sample. Trizol reagent was used to extract total RNA from the PBMCs, yielding at least 5 micrograms per sample. Naive CD45RAhigh/CD27high T cell percentages were measured by flow cytometry on a PBMC aliquot from every donor. This clonotype was counted between two and nine times. This receptor's antigen is unknown. Per-nucleotide qualities are absent, and no much larger clonotype sits a single base away.

Receptor libraries were prepared by 5' RACE. Sequencing was carried out with an Illumina HiSeq 2500. The second PCR ran for about 6 to 12 cycles and used a J-beta primer mix along with a sample-barcoded 5' primer. A template-switch 5' adaptor carrying 12 random nucleotides introduced a unique molecular identifier onto each TCR beta cDNA molecule. Each sample yielded at least 2.5 million CDR3-containing paired-end reads. All of the RNA was converted into first-strand cDNA using the Mint cDNA synthesis kit, with a TRBC-specific oligonucleotide serving as the primer. Following uracil-DNA glycosylase treatment, a first 18-cycle PCR with universal primers M1SS and BC2_uni_R was performed on all cDNA. The original pipeline was this. For normalization, 1 million high-quality reads were randomly selected from each sample, with every read carrying a distinct molecular identifier. Instead of being binned into consensus sequences, reads with shared molecular identifiers were discarded. MiTCR, set to a Q25 quality threshold and the strictest error-elimination algorithm, was used for CDR3 identification, clonotype clustering and error correction. Lower-bound total TCR beta diversity was estimated with a nonparametric unseen species model using Euler transformation. The public sequencing data were trimmed at Q25 with fastp and processed into clonotypes with MiXCR by TCRdb, which kept only in-frame beta chains. Merged by CDR3 protein, the rows form single entries marked with the most common genes and DNA. Clone size and V and J calls follow TCRdb, not the original study. A total of around 990,000 distinct CDR3 sequences appear in this sample, 35% to 45% of them only once. Jointly, the top ten make up less than 15% of the sample.

The sequence is built from TRBV12-3 or TRBV12-4 and TRBJ1-4; TRBD1 could be the D gene, as 5 bases match. Source material: blood. The clonotype originates from a man younger than 35 in good health. The CDR3 region has the sequence CASSKWGEATNEKLFF. The base sequence is TGTGCCAGCAGTAAATGGGGGGAAGCAACTAATGAAAAACTGTTTTTT.